The 14 T cell receptor beta chains in this list originate from one sample, sequenced in a study of regulatory T cells in long-lasting Graves disease. As to time point: newly diagnosed GD, antithyroid drugs for less than 3 months. RNA extracted from PBMCs served as the sequencing template. Library construction for TCR beta used iRepertoire HTBI primers and Arm-PCR of CDR3 regions. One entry per CDR3 protein, called by TCRdb with MiXCR from the multiplex PCR reads. The repertoire consists of about 540,000 distinct CDR3 sequences, with about 13% occurring once and the leading ten covering approximately 9.3%. This sample was also put to use in a study of T cells in Graves' hyperthyroidism and ophthalmopathy.

Sequencing was performed on peripheral blood mononuclear cells (PBMCs), taken at new diagnosis, from a patient treated with antithyroid drugs. The receptors come from a man under 40 with Graves disease.

This clonotype was seen only a few times. This chain joins TRBV24-1 and TRBJ2-1, with 7 positions matching TRBD1. The germline gives CDR1 KGHDR, CDR2 SFDVKD. V was pared by 0 bases and J by 5 bases, with 6 bases of the junction left unmatched. The CDR3 sequence is 16 residues long. In DNA, the CDR3 is TGTGCCACCAGTGATTTGGGTCAGGGGGAAAACAATGAGCAGTTCTTC. Amino acids: CATSDLGQGENNEQFF.

The chain links TRBV3-1 to TRBJ1-2; tentatively, D is TRBD1 (6 bases). The germline V gene has CDR1 LGHDT and CDR2 YNNKEL (reference sequence). V lost 0 bases and J 3 bases, leaving 11 bases between the germline ends. This CDR3 has 15 residues. The CDR3 region is CASSQELRGDYGYTF. The CDR3 nucleotides are TGTGCCAGCAGCCAAGAACTCAGGGGCGACTATGGCTACACCTTC.

With respect to this clonotype: One end of the junction varies from germline; a read error may be responsible. The chain recombines TRBV20-1 with TRBJ2-1; D unclear. This CDR3 spans 13 amino acids. Germline V gene data show CDR1 as DFQATT and CDR2 as SNEGSKA (reference sequence). The DNA for the CDR3 is TGCAGTGCTAGAGATGCTAGAAACAATGAGCAGTCCTTC. This codes for CSARDARNNEQSF.

The chain couples TRBV27 to TRBJ2-7; perhaps TRBD1 as D (6 bases). CDR1 and CDR2 from the germline V gene are MNHEY and SMNVEV (reference sequence). V was cut by 5 bases and J by 6 bases, with 11 bases left in between. The CDR3 length is 12 residues. This chain's CDR3 is CASSRLGGEQYF. CDR3 DNA: TGTGCCAGCAGTCGCCTAGGGGGCGAGCAGTACTTC.

The sample holds a few counts of this clonotype. The V call is TRBV5-7, the J call TRBJ1-2; 8 bases line up with TRBD1. TRBV5-7 is noted as an ORF with a role that remains uncertain. Losses at the gene ends were 1 base for V and 8 bases for J; bases not matched to a gene: 10. The CDR3 is 15 amino acids. The CDR3 loop reads CASSLWAGGPLGYTF. As DNA, the CDR3 is TGTGCCAGCAGCTTGTGGGCAGGGGGCCCCTTAGGCTACACCTTC.

CDR3 region: CASSFTGPRNTEAFF. The DNA of the CDR3 is TGTGCCAGTAGTTTTACAGGGCCAAGGAACACTGAAGCTTTCTTT. V and J are TRBV19 and TRBJ1-1, with D perhaps matching TRBD1 (6 bases). This CDR3 region has 15 residues. The germline V gene has CDR1 LNHDA and CDR2 SQIVND (reference sequence). Between the trimmed V and J ends, which lost 5 bases and 1 base, there was a span of 14 bases.

This clonotype was observed at least ten times. The chain uses TRBV2 and TRBJ2-7, with D possibly TRBD1 on 5 matching bases. Per the germline V gene, CDR1 is SNHLY and CDR2 is FYNNEI. V was pared by 2 bases and J by 3 bases, with 8 bases between. This CDR3 comprises 13 residues. The CDR3 loop is CASSEFRDYEQYF. The CDR3 coding sequence is TGTGCCAGCAGTGAATTCAGGGACTACGAGCAGTACTTC.

J is TRBJ1-4 and V is TRBV7-9; D is unclear. V lost 5 bases and J lost 6, with 16 bases in between. This CDR3 comprises 15 residues. Per germline, CDR1 SEHNR and CDR2 FQNEAQ (reference sequence). For the CDR3, the DNA is TGTGCCAGCAGCCTCACGGCTTGGGGATATGAAAAACTGTTTTTT. As protein: CASSLTAWGYEKLFF.

This clonotype came up many times. The rearrangement joins TRBV25-1 to TRBJ2-3; tentative D call: TRBD2 (5 bases). There are 15 residues in the CDR3. Germline V CDR1 and CDR2: MGHDK, SYGVNS. Trimming stripped 6 bases from V and 4 bases from J, with 17 bases between. The DNA of the CDR3 is TGTGCCAGCAGCCACCTATCGACACTAGCAGATACGCAGTATTTT. Residues: CASSHLSTLADTQYF.

V and J are TRBV29-1 and TRBJ2-5, with 9 bases identical to TRBD1. This CDR3 spans 14 amino acids. Germline values: CDR1 SQVTM, CDR2 ANQGSEA. The ends lost 6 bases at V and 5 bases at J; junction bases unmatched: 10. The CDR3 is CSVTSQGARETQYF. CDR3 nucleotides: TGCAGCGTCACTTCACAGGGGGCGCGGGAGACCCAGTACTTC.

Many counts were recorded for this clonotype. This chain links TRBV30 with TRBJ2-7; 8 positions agree with TRBD2. The CDR3 is 17 residues long. J lost 1 base, V lost 2 bases, and 13 bases had no gene match. The germline V gene has CDR1 GTSNPN and CDR2 SVGIG (reference sequence). The CDR3 region has the DNA TGTGCCTGGAGTACCCCCCGGGGTAGCGGGACTTCCTACGAGCAGTACTTC. Amino acids: CAWSTPRGSGTSYEQYF. The full variable domain, with the rest looked up from reference TRBV30 and TRBJ2-7, is SQTIHQWPATLVQPVGSPLSLECTVEGTSNPNLYWYRQAAGRGLQLLFYSVGIGQISSEVPQNLSASRPQDRQFILSSKKLLLSDSGFYLCAWSTPRGSGTSYEQYFGPGTRLTVT.

This clonotype has a count of ten or more. This chain links TRBV20-1 with TRBJ1-5; possibly TRBD1 for D (6 bases). The V end was cut by 3 bases, the J end by 6 bases, with 15 bases between. CDR1 and CDR2 from the germline V gene are DFQATT and SNEGSKA (reference sequence). There are 14 residues in the CDR3. CDR3: CSASRQADAQPQHF. As DNA, the CDR3 is TGCAGTGCTAGCAGACAGGCTGACGCTCAGCCCCAGCATTTT.

The chain couples TRBV19 to TRBJ1-1; TRBD1 might be the D (5 bases). Trimming removed 5 bases at V and 0 bases at J, with 13 bases between. This CDR3 region has 15 residues. Germline V gene data show CDR1 as LNHDA and CDR2 as SQIVND (reference sequence). The CDR3 protein is CASSASGALNTEAFF. CDR3 nucleotide sequence: TGTGCCAGTAGTGCCAGTGGGGCCCTGAACACTGAAGCTTTCTTT.

V gene TRBV19 combines with J gene TRBJ2-2, with TRBD1 identical over 12 bases. J was trimmed by 3 bases and V by 4 bases; bases with no gene match: 3. The germline gives CDR1 LNHDA, CDR2 SQIVND (reference sequence). CDR3 length: 16 amino acids. The CDR3 DNA is TGTGCCAGTAGTACGGGACAGGGGGCGGACACCGGGGAGCTGTTTTTT. Amino acids: CASSTGQGADTGELFF.